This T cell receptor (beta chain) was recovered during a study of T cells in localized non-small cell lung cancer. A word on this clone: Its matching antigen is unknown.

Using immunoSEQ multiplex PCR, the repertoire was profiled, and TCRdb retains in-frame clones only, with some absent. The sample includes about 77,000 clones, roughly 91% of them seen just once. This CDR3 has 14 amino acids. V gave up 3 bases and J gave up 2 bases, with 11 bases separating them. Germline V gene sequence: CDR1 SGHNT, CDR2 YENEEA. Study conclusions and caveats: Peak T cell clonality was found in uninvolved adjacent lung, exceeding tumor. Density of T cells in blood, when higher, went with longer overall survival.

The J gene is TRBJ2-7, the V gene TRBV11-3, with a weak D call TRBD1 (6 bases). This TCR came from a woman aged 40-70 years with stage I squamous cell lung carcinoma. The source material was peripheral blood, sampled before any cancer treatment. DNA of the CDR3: TGTGCCAGCAGCTTGAGACAGGTGCCCTACGAGCAGTACTTC. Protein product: CASSLRQVPYEQYF.